The rows below give T cell receptor beta chains drawn from one sample of a study of cytomegalovirus exposure and HLA in healthy donors. Data came from immunoSEQ multiplex PCR; TCRdb stores just in-frame clones and leaves some out. The data contain 150,000 to 200,000 clones, about four fifths of them seen just once; the ten biggest clones take up 1%. Sequenced sample: PBMCs. The receptors shown here come from a woman aged 45-65 years in good health and CMV-seropositive. CDR3s include the opening cysteine and the closing phenylalanine or tryptophan. D genes are given only for firm matches. A row's size may be missing; if present it is once, few, many or a size class.

v_call: TRBV27
j_call: TRBJ2-5
clone_size: .
d_call: TRBD2
cdr3_aa: CASSSGWESGNKETQYF
cdr3_nt: TGTGCCAGCAGTTCCGGGTGGGAGAGCGGGAATAAAGAGACCCAGTACTTC

v_call: TRBV5-4
j_call: TRBJ1-5
clone_size: .
d_call: .
cdr3_aa: CASSQGDRDQPQHF
cdr3_nt: TGTGCCAGCAGCCAAGGTGACAGAGATCAGCCCCAGCATTTT

v_call: TRBV7-9
j_call: TRBJ2-5
clone_size: .
d_call: .
cdr3_aa: CASSFPDSVVETQYF
cdr3_nt: TGTGCCAGCAGCTTCCCGGACTCGGTGGTGGAGACCCAGTACTTC

v_call: TRBV7-9
j_call: TRBJ2-2
clone_size: .
d_call: TRBD2
cdr3_aa: CASSSSGGAAGELFF
cdr3_nt: TGTGCCAGCTCCTCTAGCGGGGGGGCAGCCGGGGAGCTGTTTTTT

v_call: TRBV7-2
j_call: TRBJ2-7
clone_size: .
d_call: .
cdr3_aa: CASSLGSGFWVYEQYF
cdr3_nt: TGTGCCAGCAGCTTGGGGTCAGGGTTTTGGGTTTACGAGCAGTACTTC

v_call: TRBV7-9
j_call: TRBJ1-2
clone_size: .
d_call: .
cdr3_aa: CASSLDSNYGYTF
cdr3_nt: TGTGCCAGCAGCTTGGACAGTAACTATGGCTACACCTTC

v_call: TRBV19
j_call: TRBJ2-5
clone_size: .
d_call: TRBD1
cdr3_aa: CASSKGAGETQYF
cdr3_nt: TGTGCCAGTAGTAAGGGGGCGGGTGAGACCCAGTACTTC

v_call: TRBV4-3
j_call: TRBJ1-5
clone_size: .
d_call: .
cdr3_aa: CASSQDSHSSGQPQHF
cdr3_nt: TGCGCCAGCAGCCAAGATAGTCACAGCTCGGGGCAGCCCCAGCATTTT

v_call: TRBV28
j_call: TRBJ1-4
clone_size: .
d_call: TRBD1
cdr3_aa: CASTQDRFNEKLFF
cdr3_nt: TGTGCCAGCACCCAGGACAGGTTCAACGAAAAACTGTTTTTT

v_call: TRBV9
j_call: TRBJ2-1
clone_size: once
d_call: TRBD2
cdr3_aa: CSSSAGGVNEQFF
cdr3_nt: TGTTCCAGCAGCGCGGGGGGCGTAAATGAGCAGTTCTTC

v_call: TRBV18
j_call: TRBJ2-1
clone_size: .
d_call: TRBD1
cdr3_aa: CASSPTVGQGNHNEQFF
cdr3_nt: TGTGCCAGCTCACCAACCGTGGGACAGGGTAACCACAATGAGCAGTTCTTC

v_call: TRBV18
j_call: TRBJ1-1
clone_size: .
d_call: .
cdr3_aa: CASSPWAGKNTEAFF
cdr3_nt: TGTGCCAGCTCACCATGGGCGGGGAAGAACACTGAAGCTTTCTTT

v_call: TRBV7-2
j_call: TRBJ1-1
clone_size: .
d_call: TRBD1
cdr3_aa: CASSPGGPTEAFF
cdr3_nt: TGTGCCAGCAGTCCAGGGGGGCCGACTGAAGCTTTCTTT

v_call: TRBV7-9
j_call: TRBJ2-3
clone_size: .
d_call: TRBD1
cdr3_aa: CASSPRTGRTDTQYF
cdr3_nt: TGTGCCAGCAGCCCCCGGACAGGGCGCACAGATACGCAGTATTTT

v_call: TRBV6-5
j_call: TRBJ1-1
clone_size: once
d_call: TRBD1
cdr3_aa: CASSSWDRDEAFF
cdr3_nt: TGTGCCAGCAGTTCCTGGGACAGGGATGAAGCTTTCTTT

v_call: TRBV5-6
j_call: TRBJ2-5
clone_size: once
d_call: .
cdr3_aa: CASSLFRRGGGEQYF
cdr3_nt: TGTGCCAGCAGCTTGTTTCGCAGGGGTGGGGGGGAGCAGTACTTC

v_call: TRBV9
j_call: TRBJ1-3
clone_size: .
d_call: TRBD1
cdr3_aa: CASSVGQGAGNTIYF
cdr3_nt: TGTGCCAGCAGCGTAGGACAGGGGGCAGGAAACACCATATATTTT

v_call: TRBV4-1
j_call: TRBJ2-5
clone_size: .
d_call: TRBD2
cdr3_aa: CASSPRGGRGQETQYF
cdr3_nt: TGCGCCAGCAGCCCCCGGGGCGGGAGGGGGCAAGAGACCCAGTACTTC

v_call: TRBV11-3
j_call: TRBJ2-7
clone_size: .
d_call: TRBD1
cdr3_aa: CASSKGQGLGEQYF
cdr3_nt: TGTGCCAGCAGCAAAGGACAGGGGTTGGGCGAGCAGTACTTC

v_call: TRBV29-1
j_call: TRBJ1-3
clone_size: .
d_call: .
cdr3_aa: CSVAKITGSSGNTIYF
cdr3_nt: TGCAGCGTTGCAAAGATTACCGGGAGCTCTGGAAACACCATATATTTT

v_call: TRBV5-1
j_call: TRBJ2-3
clone_size: .
d_call: TRBD2
cdr3_aa: CASDRAGAGDTQYF
cdr3_nt: TGCGCCAGCGATAGAGCGGGAGCTGGAGATACGCAGTATTTT

v_call: TRBV19
j_call: TRBJ1-2
clone_size: .
d_call: .
cdr3_aa: CASRFRANYGYTF
cdr3_nt: TGTGCCAGTAGATTTCGGGCTAACTATGGCTACACCTTC

v_call: TRBV27
j_call: TRBJ2-3
clone_size: few
d_call: .
cdr3_aa: CASSLSSQGNTDTQYF
cdr3_nt: TGTGCCAGCAGTTTATCGTCCCAGGGGAACACAGATACGCAGTATTTT

v_call: TRBV27
j_call: TRBJ1-4
clone_size: once
d_call: .
cdr3_aa: CASRTGDEKLFF
cdr3_nt: TGTGCCAGCAGGACAGGCGACGAAAAACTGTTTTTT